Listed below are T cell receptor beta chains from one sample, sequenced in a study of identical twins. TCRdb ran MiXCR on the 5' RACE reads and lists one entry per CDR3 protein. The sample lists 450,000 or so distinct CDR3 sequences, 13% to 15% occurring once. These data were also reused for a study on yellow fever vaccine responses in identical twins.

Sequencing was carried out using CD4+ T cells sorted from blood. These receptors were collected from a woman aged 18-29 years in good health. Both conserved end residues are part of each CDR3. D genes are given only for firm matches. Expanded clones get a size class; other rows say once, few or many, or leave the size out.

clone size	D gene	V gene	J gene	CDR3 DNA	CDR3 protein
few	TRBD1	TRBV6-1	TRBJ1-2	TGTGCCAGCAGTAAGCCGAGGACAGGGGAATATGGCTACACCTTC	CASSKPRTGEYGYTF
few	-	TRBV18	TRBJ2-7	TGTGCCAGCTCACCCGTTACCTACGAGCAGTACTTC	CASSPVTYEQYF
few	TRBD2	TRBV19	TRBJ2-2	TGTGCCAGTACCCCTCTAGCGGGACTTGGTCGGTCTTTGCCCGGGGAGCTGTTTTTT	CASTPLAGLGRSLPGELFF
many	TRBD1	TRBV6-1	TRBJ2-3	TGTGCCAGCAGCCAACGACAGGGGATAGGAACAGATACGCAGTATTTT	CASSQRQGIGTDTQYF
-	TRBD2	TRBV29-1	TRBJ2-2	TGCAGCGTCAGGTCGCCTAGCGGGAACACCGGGGAGCTGTTTTTT	CSVRSPSGNTGELFF
few	-	TRBV7-2	TRBJ1-2	TGTGCCAGCAGCCCACAGATATCACAATTTGGCTACACCTTC	CASSPQISQFGYTF
-	TRBD1	TRBV5-4	TRBJ1-1	TGTGCCAGCAGCAGGGGAGGGGGCGACCCTCGCTCGAGGGCTTTCTTT	CASSRGGGDPRSRAFF
few	-	TRBV6-5	TRBJ1-5	TGTGCCAGCCACAACGGCAATCAGCCCCAGCATTTT	CASHNGNQPQHF
many	-	TRBV9	TRBJ2-7	TGTGCCAGCAGCGTAGCTCGGGGCGAGCAGTACTTC	CASSVARGEQYF
-	TRBD2	TRBV29-1	TRBJ2-2	TGCAGCGTCGCACTAGCGGGGATGAACACCGGGGAGCTGTTTTTT	CSVALAGMNTGELFF